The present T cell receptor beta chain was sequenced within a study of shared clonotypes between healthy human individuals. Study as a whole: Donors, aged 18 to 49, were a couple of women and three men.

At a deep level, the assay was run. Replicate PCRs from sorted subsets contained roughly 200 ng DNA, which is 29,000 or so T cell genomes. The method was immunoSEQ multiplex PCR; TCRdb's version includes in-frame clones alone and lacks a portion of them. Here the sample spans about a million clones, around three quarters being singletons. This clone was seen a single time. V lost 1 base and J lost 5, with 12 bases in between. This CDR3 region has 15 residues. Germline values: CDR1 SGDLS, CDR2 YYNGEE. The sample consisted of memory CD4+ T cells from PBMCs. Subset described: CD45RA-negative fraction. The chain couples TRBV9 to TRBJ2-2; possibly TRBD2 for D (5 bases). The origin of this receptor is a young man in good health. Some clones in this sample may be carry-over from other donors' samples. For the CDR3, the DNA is TGTGCCAGCAGCGTACGAGCGAGGGAAACCGGGGAGCTGTTTTTT. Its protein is CASSVRARETGELFF.